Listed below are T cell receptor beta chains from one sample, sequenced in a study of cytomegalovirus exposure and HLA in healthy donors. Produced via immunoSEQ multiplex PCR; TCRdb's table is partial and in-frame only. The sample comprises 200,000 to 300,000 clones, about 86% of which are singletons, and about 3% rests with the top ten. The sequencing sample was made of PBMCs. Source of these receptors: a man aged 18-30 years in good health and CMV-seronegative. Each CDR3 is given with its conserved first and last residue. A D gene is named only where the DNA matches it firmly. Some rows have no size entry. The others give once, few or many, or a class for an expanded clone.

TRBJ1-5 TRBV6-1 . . TGTGCCAGCAGTGTGGGCAGGGTCAATCAGCCCCAGCATTTT CASSVGRVNQPQHF
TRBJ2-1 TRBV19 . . TGTGCCAGTAGTTACTCGTCCTTCTACAATGAGCAGTTCTTC CASSYSSFYNEQFF
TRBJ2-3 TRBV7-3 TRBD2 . TGTGCCAGCAGCTTAAGCCCAGTACTAGCGGGAGGGTCGGATACGCAGTATTTT CASSLSPVLAGGSDTQYF
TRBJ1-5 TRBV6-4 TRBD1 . TGTGCCAGCATAGACAGGGTTTATAGCAATCAGCCCCAGCATTTT CASIDRVYSNQPQHF
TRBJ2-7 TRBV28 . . TGTGCCAGCAGTTTCCCCGGCGCGGCCGAGCAGTACTTC CASSFPGAAEQYF
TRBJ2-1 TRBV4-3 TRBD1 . TGCGCCAGCAGCCAGGGACAGACCTACAGCTCCTACAATGAGCAGTTCTTC CASSQGQTYSSYNEQFF
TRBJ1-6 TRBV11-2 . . TGTGCCAGCAGCTTAAGGGTCGGGAGATTGGACTCACCCCTCCACTTT CASSLRVGRLDSPLHF
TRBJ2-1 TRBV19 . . TGTGCCAGTAGTATCGGGGGAAGCACCTACAATGAGCAGTTCTTC CASSIGGSTYNEQFF
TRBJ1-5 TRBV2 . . TGTGCCAGCAGTGAAGACCCACGGGGGAATCAGCCCCAGCATTTT CASSEDPRGNQPQHF
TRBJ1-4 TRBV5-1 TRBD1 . TGCGCCAGCATTACAGGGGCCTTTGCAACTAATGAAAAACTGTTTTTT CASITGAFATNEKLFF
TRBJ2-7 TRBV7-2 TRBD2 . TGTGCCAGCAGCCCTAGCGGCGACGAGCAGTACTTC CASSPSGDEQYF
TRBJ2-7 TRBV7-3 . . TGTGCCAGCAGCAAAAATAGGGCAGGGATCCACGAGCAGTACTTC CASSKNRAGIHEQYF
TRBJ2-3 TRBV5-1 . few TGCGCCAGCAGCTTGGCAGATAGCACAGATACGCAGTATTTT CASSLADSTDTQYF
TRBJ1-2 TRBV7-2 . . TGTGCCAGCAGTAGGCCGGAGATCTATGGCTACACCTTC CASSRPEIYGYTF